This TCR beta chain originates from a study of CXCR3-negative and CXCR3-positive naive CD8 T cells (dated by TCRdb to the late 2010s). For the wider study: In total, 120 million to 150 million TRB reads were obtained, which works out to roughly 1.5 +/- 0.3 million reads per library. Diversity and physicochemical repertoire analyses covered some eleven donors pooled from two independent experiments. TRBV-TRBJ cluster analysis included naive subsets from roughly 5 donors and memory cells from 3 donors. Study-wide findings and limitations: Within the same donor, TRBV-TRBJ usage looked similar between naive CXCR3-negative and CXCR3-positive cells, but memory cells had distinct patterns. Freshly isolated PBMCs were used for most assays because CXCR3 expression went down partially after cryopreservation. Comparably high repertoire diversity was found in both naive subsets, whereas much lower repertoire diversity was found in memory CD8+ T cells. Compared with CXCR3-negative naive cells, CXCR3-positive naive cells had TRB CDR3s with higher hydrophobicity (lower Kidera factor 4), lower energy, and higher strength and volume indices. Surface CD5, linked to self-reactivity in mice, was comparable between naive subsets; TCR interaction strength was therefore also inferred from TRB CDR3 physicochemical properties.

Taken from the germline V gene, the CDR1 and CDR2 loops are SQVTM and ANQGSEA. The CDR3 measures 11 amino acids from cysteine to phenylalanine. No DNA sequence is on record. TCRdb names NextSeq 550 as the instrument used. The Human TCR Profiling Kit (MiLaboratory) was used to make UMI-labeled 5' RACE TRB cDNA libraries. The full amount of extracted RNA was used for cDNA synthesis, and the full amount of resulting cDNA was used for PCR amplification. Libraries were prepared in parallel with an identical number of PCR cycles. The authors processed their data as follows. With a requirement of at least two reads per UMI, MIGEC and MiXCR extracted about 52,000 +/- 9,100 unique UMI-labeled TRB cDNA molecules per library. An average of approximately 40,000 +/- 10,000 functional in-frame TRB CDR3 nucleotide clonotypes without stop codons was found per library. Diversity metrics, including normalized Shannon-Wiener and Chao1, were computed in VDJtools after downsampling to 5000 UMI-labeled TRB molecules per sample. For the central five CDR3 residues, VDJtools calculated physicochemical properties weighted by clonotype size, namely interaction energy, strength, volume and Kidera factor 4. Once TCRdb had reprocessed the reads, it stored one entry per CDR3 protein sequence and supplied no DNA. The V and J calls come from TCRdb's annotation, not from the publication. For this sample, the table gives nearly 110,000 distinct CDR3 sequences. Roughly 0.38% of the sample comes from the top ten.

For each CD8+ T cell subset, flow sorting was done in triplicate, and roughly 310,000 cells per subset went directly into RLT lysis buffer. Naive CD8+ T cells were defined stringently as CD45RO-CCR7+CD27+CD95- to exclude memory contaminants. Peripheral blood mononuclear cells were isolated from buffy coats by standard density gradient centrifugation. Naive CXCR3-negative and CXCR3-positive CD8+ T cells were flow-sorted on a FACSAria III. Total RNA was extracted from sorted cells with an RNeasy Mini Kit. As concerns this clonotype: Its binding antigen is unknown.

Sequencing was carried out using naive CXCR3+ CD8+ T cells from blood. The cell subset or site label corresponds to: CD45RO-CCR7+CD27+CD95- naive CD8+ T cells expressing CXCR3 (TNR3+). The receptor chain draws on TRBV29-1 and TRBJ2-5. The receptor's source is a human donor in good health. Some clones in this sample may be carry-over from other donors' samples. For the CDR3, the sequence is CSVGGQETQYF.